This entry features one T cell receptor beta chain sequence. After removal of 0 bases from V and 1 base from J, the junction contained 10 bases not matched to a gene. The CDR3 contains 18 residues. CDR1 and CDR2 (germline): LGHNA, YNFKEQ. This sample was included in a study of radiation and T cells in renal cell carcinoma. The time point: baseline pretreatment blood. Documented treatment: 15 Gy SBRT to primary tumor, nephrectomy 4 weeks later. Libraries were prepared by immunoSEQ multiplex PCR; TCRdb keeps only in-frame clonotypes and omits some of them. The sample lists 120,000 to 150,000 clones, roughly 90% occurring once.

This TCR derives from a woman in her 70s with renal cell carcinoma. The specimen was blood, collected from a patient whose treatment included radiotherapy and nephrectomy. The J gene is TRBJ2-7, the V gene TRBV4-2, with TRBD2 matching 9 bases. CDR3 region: CASSQEGSGAGGSYEQYF. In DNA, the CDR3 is TGTGCCAGCAGCCAAGAGGGGTCAGGAGCGGGGGGTTCCTACGAGCAGTACTTC.